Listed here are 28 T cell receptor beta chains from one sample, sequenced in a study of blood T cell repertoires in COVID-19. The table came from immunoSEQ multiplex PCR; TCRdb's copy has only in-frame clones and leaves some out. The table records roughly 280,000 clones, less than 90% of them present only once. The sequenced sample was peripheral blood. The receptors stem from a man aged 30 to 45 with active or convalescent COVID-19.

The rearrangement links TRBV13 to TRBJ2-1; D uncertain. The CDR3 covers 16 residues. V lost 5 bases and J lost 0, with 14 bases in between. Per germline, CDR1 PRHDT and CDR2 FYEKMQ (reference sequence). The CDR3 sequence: CASSTRQDPSYNEQFF. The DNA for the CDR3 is TGTGCCAGCAGCACCCGACAAGACCCCTCCTACAATGAGCAGTTCTTC.

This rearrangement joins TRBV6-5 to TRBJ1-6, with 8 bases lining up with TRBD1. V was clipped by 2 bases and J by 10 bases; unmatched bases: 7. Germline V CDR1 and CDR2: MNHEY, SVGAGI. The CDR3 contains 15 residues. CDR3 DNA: TGTGCCAGCAGTTACGACCGGGACAGGAGGTCACCCCTCCACTTT. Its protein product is CASSYDRDRRSPLHF.

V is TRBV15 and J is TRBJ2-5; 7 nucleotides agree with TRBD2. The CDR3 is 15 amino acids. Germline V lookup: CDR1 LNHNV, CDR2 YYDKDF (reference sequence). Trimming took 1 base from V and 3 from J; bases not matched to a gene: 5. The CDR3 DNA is TGTGCCACCAGCAGAGGCCTAGCGGAGGAAGAGACCCAGTACTTC. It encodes CATSRGLAEEETQYF.

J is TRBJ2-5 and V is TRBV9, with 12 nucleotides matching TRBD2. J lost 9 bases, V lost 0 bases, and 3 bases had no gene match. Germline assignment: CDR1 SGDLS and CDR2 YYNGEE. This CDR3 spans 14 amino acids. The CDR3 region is CASSVGTSGESQYF. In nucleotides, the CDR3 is TGTGCCAGCAGCGTAGGGACTAGCGGGGAATCCCAGTACTTC. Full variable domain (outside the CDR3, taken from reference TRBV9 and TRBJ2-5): DSGVTQTPKHLITATGQRVTLRCSPRSGDLSVYWYQQSLDQGLQFLIQYYNGEERAKGNILERFSAQQFPDLHSELNLSSLELGDSALYFCASSVGTSGESQYFGPGTRLLVL.

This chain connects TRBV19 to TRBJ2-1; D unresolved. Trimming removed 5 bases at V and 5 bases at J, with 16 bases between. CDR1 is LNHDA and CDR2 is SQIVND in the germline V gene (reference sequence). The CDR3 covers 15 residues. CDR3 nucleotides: TGTGCCAGTAGTCCCCCCCGAGGTCTGAACAATGAGCAGTTCTTC. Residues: CASSPPRGLNNEQFF.

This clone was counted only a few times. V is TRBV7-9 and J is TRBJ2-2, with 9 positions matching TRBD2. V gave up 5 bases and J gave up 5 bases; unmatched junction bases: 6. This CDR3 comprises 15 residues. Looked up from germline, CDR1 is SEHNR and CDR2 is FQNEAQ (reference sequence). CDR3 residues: CASSPPSGGTGELFF. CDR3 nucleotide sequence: TGTGCCAGCAGCCCCCCAAGCGGGGGGACCGGGGAGCTGTTTTTT.

CDR3 sequence reads: CASSPAGLQPWTGELFF. The CDR3 region has the DNA TGTGCCAGCAGTCCCGCGGGACTTCAACCTTGGACCGGGGAGCTGTTTTTT. The chain couples TRBV6-6 to TRBJ2-2, with a tentative D call TRBD2 (6 bases). There are 17 residues in the CDR3. Deletions cut 5 bases from V and 5 bases from J, with 21 bases between. Per the germline V gene, CDR1 is MNHNY and CDR2 is SVGAGI (reference sequence).

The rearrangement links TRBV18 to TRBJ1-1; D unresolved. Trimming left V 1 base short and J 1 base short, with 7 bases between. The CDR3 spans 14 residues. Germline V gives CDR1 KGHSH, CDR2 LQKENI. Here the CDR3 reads CASSPRGTNTEAFF. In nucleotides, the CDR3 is TGTGCCAGCTCACCACGCGGCACGAACACTGAAGCTTTCTTT.

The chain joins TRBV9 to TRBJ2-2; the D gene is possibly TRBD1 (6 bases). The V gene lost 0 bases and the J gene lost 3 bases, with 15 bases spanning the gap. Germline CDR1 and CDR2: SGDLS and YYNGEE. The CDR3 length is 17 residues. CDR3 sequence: CASSVEILGAHTGELFF. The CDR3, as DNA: TGTGCCAGCAGCGTAGAGATCTTGGGGGCACACACCGGGGAGCTGTTTTTT.

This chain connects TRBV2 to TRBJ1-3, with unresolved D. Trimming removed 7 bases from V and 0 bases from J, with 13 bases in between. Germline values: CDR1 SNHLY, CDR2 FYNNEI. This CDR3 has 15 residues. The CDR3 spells CASTEEFLSGNTIYF. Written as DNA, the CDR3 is TGTGCCAGCACCGAGGAGTTTCTCTCTGGAAACACCATATATTTT.

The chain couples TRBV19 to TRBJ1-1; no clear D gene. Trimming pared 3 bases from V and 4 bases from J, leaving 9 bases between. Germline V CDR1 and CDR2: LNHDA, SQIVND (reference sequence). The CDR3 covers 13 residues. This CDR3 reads CASSIQSPTEAFF. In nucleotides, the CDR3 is TGTGCCAGTAGTATTCAATCCCCCACTGAAGCTTTCTTT.

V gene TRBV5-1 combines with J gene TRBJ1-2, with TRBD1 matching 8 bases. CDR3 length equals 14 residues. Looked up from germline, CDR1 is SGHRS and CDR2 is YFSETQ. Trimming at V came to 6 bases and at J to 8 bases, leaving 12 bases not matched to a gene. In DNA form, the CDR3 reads TGCGCCAGCACTTCTATCCAGGGGGCTGAAGGCTACACCTTC. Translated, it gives CASTSIQGAEGYTF. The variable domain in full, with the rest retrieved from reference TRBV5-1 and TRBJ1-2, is KAGVTQTPRYLIKTRGQQVTLSCSPISGHRSVSWYQQTPGQGLQFLFEYFSETQRNKGNFPGRFSGRQFSNSRSEMNVSTLELGDSALYLCASTSIQGAEGYTFGSGTRLTVV.

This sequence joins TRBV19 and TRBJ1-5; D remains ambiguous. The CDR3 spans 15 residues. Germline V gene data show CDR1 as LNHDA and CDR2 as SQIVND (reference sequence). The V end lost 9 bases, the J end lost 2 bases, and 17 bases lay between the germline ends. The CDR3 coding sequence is TGTGCCAGCCAACTTGTGATTTCGGGCAATCAGCCCCAGCATTTT. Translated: CASQLVISGNQPQHF.

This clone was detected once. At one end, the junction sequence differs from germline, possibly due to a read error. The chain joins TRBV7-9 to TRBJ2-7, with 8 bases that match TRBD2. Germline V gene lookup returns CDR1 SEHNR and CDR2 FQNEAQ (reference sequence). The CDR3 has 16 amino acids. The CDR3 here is CASSPLTGGQSSEQYF. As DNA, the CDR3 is TGTGCCAGCAGCCCACTCACGGGGGGGCAATCCTCCGAGCAGTACTTC.

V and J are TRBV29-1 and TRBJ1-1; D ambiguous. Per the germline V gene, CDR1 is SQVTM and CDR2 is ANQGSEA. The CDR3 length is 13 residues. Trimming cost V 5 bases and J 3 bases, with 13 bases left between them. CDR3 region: CSVTEVWDTEAFF. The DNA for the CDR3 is TGCAGCGTTACCGAGGTTTGGGACACTGAAGCTTTCTTT.

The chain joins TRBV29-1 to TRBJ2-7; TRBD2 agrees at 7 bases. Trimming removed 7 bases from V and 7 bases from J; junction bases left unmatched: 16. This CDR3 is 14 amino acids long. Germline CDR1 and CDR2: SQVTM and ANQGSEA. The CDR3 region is CSARTGGLVREQYF. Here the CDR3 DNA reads TGCAGCGCCAGAACAGGTGGACTAGTCAGGGAGCAGTACTTC.

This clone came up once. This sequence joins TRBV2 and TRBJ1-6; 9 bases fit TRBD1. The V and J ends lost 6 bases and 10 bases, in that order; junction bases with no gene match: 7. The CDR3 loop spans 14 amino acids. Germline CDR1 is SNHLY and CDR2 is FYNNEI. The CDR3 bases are TGTGCCAGCAGGCCCGGGACAGGGTCATCACCCCTCCACTTT. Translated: CASRPGTGSSPLHF.

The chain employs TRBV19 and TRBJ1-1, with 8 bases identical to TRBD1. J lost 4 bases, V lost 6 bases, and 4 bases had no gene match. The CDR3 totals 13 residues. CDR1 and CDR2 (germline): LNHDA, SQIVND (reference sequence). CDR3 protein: CASRGQGITEAFF. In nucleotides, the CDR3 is TGTGCCAGTAGAGGACAGGGCATCACTGAAGCTTTCTTT.

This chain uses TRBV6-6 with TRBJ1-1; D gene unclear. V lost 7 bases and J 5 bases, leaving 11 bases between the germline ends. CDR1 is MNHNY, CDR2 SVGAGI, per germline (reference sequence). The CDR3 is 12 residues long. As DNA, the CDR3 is TGTGCCAGCACGGAGGGTCGGACTGAAGCTTTCTTT. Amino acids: CASTEGRTEAFF.

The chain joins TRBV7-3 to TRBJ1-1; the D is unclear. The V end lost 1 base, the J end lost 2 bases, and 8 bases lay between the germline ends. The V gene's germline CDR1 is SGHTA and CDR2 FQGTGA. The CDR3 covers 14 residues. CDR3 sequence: CASSLIPGNTEAFF. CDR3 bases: TGTGCCAGCAGCTTAATCCCAGGCAACACTGAAGCTTTCTTT.

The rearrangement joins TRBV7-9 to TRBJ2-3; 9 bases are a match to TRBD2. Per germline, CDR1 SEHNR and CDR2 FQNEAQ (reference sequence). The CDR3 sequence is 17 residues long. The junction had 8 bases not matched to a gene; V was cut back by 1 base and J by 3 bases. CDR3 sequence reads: CASSLVPSGAGTDTQYF. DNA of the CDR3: TGTGCCAGCAGCTTAGTTCCTAGCGGGGCGGGAACAGATACGCAGTATTTT.

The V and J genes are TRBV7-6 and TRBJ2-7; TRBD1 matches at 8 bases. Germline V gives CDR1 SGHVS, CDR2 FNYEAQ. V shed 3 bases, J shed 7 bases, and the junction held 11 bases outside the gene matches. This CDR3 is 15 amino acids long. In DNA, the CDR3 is TGTGCCAGCAGCTTGACTCCGGACAGGGCGGGAGAGCAGTACTTC. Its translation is CASSLTPDRAGEQYF. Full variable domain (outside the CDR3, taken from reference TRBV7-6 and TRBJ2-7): GAGVSQSPRYKVTKRGQDVALRCDPISGHVSLYWYRQALGQGPEFLTYFNYEAQQDKSGLPNDRFSAERPEGSISTLTIQRTEQRDSAMYRCASSLTPDRAGEQYFGPGTRLTVT.

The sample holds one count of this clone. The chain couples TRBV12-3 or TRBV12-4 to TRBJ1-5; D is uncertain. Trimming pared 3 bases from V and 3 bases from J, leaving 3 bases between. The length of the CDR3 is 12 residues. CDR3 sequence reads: CASSFINQPQHF. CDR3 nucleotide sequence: TGTGCCAGCAGTTTTATCAATCAGCCCCAGCATTTT.

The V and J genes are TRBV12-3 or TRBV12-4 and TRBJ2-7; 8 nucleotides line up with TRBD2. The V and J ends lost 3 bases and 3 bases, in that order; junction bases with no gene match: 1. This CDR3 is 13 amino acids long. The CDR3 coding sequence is TGTGCCAGCAGTTTCCGGGAGGGCTACGAGCAGTACTTC. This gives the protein CASSFREGYEQYF.

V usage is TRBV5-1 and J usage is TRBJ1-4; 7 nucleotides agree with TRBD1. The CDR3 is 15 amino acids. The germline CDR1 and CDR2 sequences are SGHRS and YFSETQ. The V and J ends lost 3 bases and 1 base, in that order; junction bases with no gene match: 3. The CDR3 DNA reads TGCGCCAGCAGCTCATACAGGGGAACTAATGAAAAACTGTTTTTT. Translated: CASSSYRGTNEKLFF.

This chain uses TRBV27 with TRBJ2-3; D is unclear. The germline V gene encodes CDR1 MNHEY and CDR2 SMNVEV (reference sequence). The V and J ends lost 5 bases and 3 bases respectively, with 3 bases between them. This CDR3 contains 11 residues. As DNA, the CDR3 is TGTGCCAGCAGTACAACAGATACGCAGTATTTT. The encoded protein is CASSTTDTQYF.

The CDR3 region is CASTQRGQAPYEQYF. CDR3 nucleotide sequence: TGTGCCAGCACCCAGAGGGGACAGGCCCCCTACGAGCAGTACTTC. This chain joins TRBV6-5 and TRBJ2-7; 8 bases are a match to TRBD1. The V gene end was trimmed by 7 bases and the J gene end by 2 bases; junction bases not matched to a gene: 10. Germline loops: CDR1 MNHEY, CDR2 SVGAGI. The CDR3 spans 15 residues.

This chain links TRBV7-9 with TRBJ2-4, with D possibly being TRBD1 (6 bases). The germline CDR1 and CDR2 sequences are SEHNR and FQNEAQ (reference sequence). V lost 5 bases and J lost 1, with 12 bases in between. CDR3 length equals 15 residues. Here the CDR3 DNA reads TGTGCCAGCAGCCAAACAGGGTTGGCCAAAAACATTCAGTACTTC. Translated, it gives CASSQTGLAKNIQYF.